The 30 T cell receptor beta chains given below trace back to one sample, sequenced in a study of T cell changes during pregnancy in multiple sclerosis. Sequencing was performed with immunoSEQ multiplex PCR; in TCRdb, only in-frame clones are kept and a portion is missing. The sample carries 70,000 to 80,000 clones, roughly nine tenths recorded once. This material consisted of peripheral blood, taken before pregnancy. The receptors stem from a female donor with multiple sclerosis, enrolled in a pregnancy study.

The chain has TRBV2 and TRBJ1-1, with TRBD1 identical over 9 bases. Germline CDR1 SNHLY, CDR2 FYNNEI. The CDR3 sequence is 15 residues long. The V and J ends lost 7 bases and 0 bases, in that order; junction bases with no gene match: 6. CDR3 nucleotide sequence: TGTGCCAGCACTCGGACAGGGGCCCTGAACACTGAAGCTTTCTTT. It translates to CASTRTGALNTEAFF.

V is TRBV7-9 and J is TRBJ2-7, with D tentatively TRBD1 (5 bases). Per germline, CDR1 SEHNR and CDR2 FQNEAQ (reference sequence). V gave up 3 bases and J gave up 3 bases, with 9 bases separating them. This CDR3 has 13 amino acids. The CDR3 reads CASSFQGSYEQYF. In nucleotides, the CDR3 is TGTGCCAGCAGCTTTCAGGGAAGCTACGAGCAGTACTTC.

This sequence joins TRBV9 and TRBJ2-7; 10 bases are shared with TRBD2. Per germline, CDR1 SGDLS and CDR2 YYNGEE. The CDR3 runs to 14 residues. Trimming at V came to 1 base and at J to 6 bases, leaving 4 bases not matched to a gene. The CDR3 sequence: CASSVLAGGGEQYF. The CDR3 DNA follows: TGTGCCAGCAGCGTATTAGCGGGAGGAGGCGAGCAGTACTTC.

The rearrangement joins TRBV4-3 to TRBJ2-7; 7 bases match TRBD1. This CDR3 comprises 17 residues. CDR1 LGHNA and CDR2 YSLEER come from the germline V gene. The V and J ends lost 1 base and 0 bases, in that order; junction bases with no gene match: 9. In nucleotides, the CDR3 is TGCGCCAGCAGCCAAGCCGTCGAGACAGGGAACTCCTACGAGCAGTACTTC. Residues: CASSQAVETGNSYEQYF.

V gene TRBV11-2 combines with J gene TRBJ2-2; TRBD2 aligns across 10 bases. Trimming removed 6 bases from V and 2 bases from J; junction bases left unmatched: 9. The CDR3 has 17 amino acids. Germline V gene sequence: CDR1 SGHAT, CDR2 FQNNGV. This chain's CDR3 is CASSLGTSDRNTGELFF. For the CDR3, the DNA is TGTGCCAGCAGTCTTGGGACTAGCGACCGAAACACCGGGGAGCTGTTTTTT. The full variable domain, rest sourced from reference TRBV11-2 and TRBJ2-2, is EAGVAQSPRYKIIEKRQSVAFWCNPISGHATLYWYQQILGQGPKLLIQFQNNGVVDDSQLPKDRFSAERLKGVDSTLKIQPAKLEDSAVYLCASSLGTSDRNTGELFFGEGSRLTVL.

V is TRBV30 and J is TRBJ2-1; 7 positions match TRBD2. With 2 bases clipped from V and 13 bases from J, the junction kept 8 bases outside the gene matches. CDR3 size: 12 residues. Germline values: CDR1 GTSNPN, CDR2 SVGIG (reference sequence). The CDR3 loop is CAWSWGGRGQFF. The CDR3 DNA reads TGTGCCTGGAGTTGGGGGGGTAGGGGTCAGTTCTTC. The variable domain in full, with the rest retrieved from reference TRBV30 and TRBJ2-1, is SQTIHQWPATLVQPVGSPLSLECTVEGTSNPNLYWYRQAAGRGLQLLFYSVGIGQISSEVPQNLSASRPQDRQFILSSKKLLLSDSGFYLCAWSWGGRGQFFGPGTRLTVL.

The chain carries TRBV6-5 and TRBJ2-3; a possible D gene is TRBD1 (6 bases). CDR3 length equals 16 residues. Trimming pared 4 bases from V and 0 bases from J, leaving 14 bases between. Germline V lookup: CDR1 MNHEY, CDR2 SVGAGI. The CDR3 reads CASSSNRAPSTDTQYF. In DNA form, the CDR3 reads TGTGCCAGCAGTTCTAACAGGGCCCCTAGCACAGATACGCAGTATTTT.

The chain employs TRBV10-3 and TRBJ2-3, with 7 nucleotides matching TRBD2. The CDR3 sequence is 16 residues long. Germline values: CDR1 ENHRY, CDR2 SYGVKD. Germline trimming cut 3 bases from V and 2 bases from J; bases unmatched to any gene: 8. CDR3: CAISDPKREVTDTQYF. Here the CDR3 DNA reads TGTGCCATCAGTGATCCGAAACGGGAGGTCACAGATACGCAGTATTTT.

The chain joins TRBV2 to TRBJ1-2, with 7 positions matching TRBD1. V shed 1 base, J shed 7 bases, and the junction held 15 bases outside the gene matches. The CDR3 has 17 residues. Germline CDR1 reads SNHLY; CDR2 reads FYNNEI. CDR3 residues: CASSEVLGRGFTGGYTF. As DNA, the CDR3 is TGTGCCAGCAGTGAAGTGCTTGGCAGGGGGTTCACCGGTGGCTACACCTTC.

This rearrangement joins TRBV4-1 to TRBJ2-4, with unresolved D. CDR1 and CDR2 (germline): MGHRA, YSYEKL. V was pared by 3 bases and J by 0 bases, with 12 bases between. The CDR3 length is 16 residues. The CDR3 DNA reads TGCGCCAGCAGCCACCCGAACGGTCTAGCCAAAAACATTCAGTACTTC. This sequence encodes CASSHPNGLAKNIQYF.

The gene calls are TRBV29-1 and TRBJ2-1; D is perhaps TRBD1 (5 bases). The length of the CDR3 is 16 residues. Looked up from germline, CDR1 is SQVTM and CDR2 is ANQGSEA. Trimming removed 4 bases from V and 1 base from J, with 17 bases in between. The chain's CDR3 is CSVGVTTVLSYNEQFF. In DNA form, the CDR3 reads TGCAGCGTTGGAGTTACGACAGTCCTTTCCTACAATGAGCAGTTCTTC.

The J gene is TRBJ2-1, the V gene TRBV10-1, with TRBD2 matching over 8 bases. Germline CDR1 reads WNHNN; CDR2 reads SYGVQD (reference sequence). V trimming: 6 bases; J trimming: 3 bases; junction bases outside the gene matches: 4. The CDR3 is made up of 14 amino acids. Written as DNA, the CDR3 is TGCGCCAGCAGCCCCGGGACTAGCTACAATGAGCAGTTCTTC. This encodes CASSPGTSYNEQFF.

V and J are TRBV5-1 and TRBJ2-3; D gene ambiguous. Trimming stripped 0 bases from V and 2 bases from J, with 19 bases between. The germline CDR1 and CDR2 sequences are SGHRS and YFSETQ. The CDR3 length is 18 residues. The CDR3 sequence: CASSLGSGTITVTDTQYF. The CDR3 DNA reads TGCGCCAGCAGCTTGGGTAGTGGTACCATAACCGTCACAGATACGCAGTATTTT.

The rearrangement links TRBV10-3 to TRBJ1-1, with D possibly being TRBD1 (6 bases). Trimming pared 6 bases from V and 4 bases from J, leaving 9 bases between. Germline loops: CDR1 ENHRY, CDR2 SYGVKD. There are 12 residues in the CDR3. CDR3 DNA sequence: TGTGCCATCAGGTCAGGGGTCACTGAAGCTTTCTTT. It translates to CAIRSGVTEAFF.

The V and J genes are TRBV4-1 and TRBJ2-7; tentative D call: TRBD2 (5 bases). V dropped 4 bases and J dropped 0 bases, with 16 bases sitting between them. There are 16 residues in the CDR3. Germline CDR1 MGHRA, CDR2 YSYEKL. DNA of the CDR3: TGCGCCAGCAGCCCCACAGCGGTCGGCCCCTCCTACGAGCAGTACTTC. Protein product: CASSPTAVGPSYEQYF.

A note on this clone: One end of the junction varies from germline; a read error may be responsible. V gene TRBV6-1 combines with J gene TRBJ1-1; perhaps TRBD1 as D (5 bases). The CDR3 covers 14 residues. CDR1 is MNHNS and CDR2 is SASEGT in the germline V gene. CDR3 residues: CASSEEGSYTEAFF. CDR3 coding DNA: TGTGCCAGCAGCGAAGAGGGGTCCTACACTGAAGCTTTCTTT.

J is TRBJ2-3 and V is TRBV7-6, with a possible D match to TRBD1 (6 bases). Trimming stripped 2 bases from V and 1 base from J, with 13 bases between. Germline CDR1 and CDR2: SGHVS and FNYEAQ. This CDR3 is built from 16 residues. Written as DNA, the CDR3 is TGTGCCAGCAGCTTAAGGCAAGGGGGTCGCACAGATACGCAGTATTTT. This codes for CASSLRQGGRTDTQYF.

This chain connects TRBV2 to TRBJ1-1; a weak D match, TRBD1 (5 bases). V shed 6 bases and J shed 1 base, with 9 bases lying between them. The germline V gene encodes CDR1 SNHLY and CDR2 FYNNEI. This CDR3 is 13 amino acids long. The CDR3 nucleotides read TGTGCCAGCAGCGCAGACAGGAACACTGAAGCTTTCTTT. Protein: CASSADRNTEAFF. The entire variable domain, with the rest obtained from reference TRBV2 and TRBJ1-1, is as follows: EPEVTQTPSHQVTQMGQEVILRCVPISNHLYFYWYRQILGQKVEFLVSFYNNEISEKSEIFDDQFSVERPDGSNFTLKIRSTKLEDSAMYFCASSADRNTEAFFGQGTRLTVV.

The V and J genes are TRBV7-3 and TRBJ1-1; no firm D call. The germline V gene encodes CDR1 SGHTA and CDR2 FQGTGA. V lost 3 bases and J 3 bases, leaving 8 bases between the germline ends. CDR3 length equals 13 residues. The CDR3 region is CASSFRRDTEAFF. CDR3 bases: TGTGCCAGCAGCTTTCGGAGGGACACTGAAGCTTTCTTT.

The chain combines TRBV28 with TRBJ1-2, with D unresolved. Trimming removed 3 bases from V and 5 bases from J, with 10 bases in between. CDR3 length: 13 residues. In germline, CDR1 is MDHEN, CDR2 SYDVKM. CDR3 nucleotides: TGTGCCAGCAGTTTTTCGACGGGATATGGCTACACCTTC. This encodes CASSFSTGYGYTF.

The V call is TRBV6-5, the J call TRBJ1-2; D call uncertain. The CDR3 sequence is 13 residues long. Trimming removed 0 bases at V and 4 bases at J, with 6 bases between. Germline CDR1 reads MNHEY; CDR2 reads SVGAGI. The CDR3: CASSYSEAYGYTF. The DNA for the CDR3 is TGTGCCAGCAGTTACTCAGAGGCCTATGGCTACACCTTC.

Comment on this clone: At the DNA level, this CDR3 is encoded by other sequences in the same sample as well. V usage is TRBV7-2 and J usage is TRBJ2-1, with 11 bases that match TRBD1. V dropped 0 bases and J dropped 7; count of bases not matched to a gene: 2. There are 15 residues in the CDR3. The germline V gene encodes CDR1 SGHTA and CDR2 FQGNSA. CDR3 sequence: CASSLAGQGANEQFF. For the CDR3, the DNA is TGTGCCAGCAGCTTAGCAGGACAGGGGGCTAATGAGCAGTTCTTC.

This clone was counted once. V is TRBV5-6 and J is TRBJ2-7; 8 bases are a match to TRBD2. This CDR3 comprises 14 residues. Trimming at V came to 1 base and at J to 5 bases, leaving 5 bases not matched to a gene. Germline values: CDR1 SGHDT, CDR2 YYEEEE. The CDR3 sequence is CASSLRGGGDEQYF. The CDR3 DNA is TGTGCCAGCAGCTTGCGGGGGGGAGGCGACGAGCAGTACTTC.

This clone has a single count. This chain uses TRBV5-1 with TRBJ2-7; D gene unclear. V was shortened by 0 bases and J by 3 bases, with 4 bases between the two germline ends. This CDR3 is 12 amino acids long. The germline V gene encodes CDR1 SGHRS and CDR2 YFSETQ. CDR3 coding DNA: TGCGCCAGCAGCTTGGACGGCTACGAGCAGTACTTC. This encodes CASSLDGYEQYF.

The DNA of the CDR3 is TGTGCCAGCAGCCCCGTCGTCGGGAACAACTATGGCTACACCTTC. Protein product: CASSPVVGNNYGYTF. This chain uses TRBV14 with TRBJ1-2; D is uncertain. Germline CDR1 reads SGHDN; CDR2 reads FVKESK. The CDR3 consists of 15 residues. V was cut by 4 bases and J by 2 bases, with 14 bases left in between. Filled out from reference TRBV14 and TRBJ1-2, the complete variable domain reads EAGVTQFPSHSVIEKGQTVTLRCDPISGHDNLYWYRRVMGKEIKFLLHFVKESKQDESGMPNNRFLAERTGGTYSTLKVQPAELEDSGVYFCASSPVVGNNYGYTFGSGTRLTVV.

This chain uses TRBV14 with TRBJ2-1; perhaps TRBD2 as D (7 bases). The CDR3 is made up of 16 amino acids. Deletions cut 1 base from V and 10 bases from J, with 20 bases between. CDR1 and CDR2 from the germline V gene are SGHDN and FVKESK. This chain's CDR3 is CASSQGRRGGLWEQFF. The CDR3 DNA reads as TGTGCCAGCAGCCAAGGGAGGAGGGGGGGCCTTTGGGAGCAGTTCTTC.

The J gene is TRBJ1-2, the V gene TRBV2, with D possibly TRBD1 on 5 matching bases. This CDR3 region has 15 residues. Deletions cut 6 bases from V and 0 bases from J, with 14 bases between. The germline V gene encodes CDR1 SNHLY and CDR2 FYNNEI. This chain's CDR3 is CASSAGRGSNYGYTF. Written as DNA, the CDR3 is TGTGCCAGCAGCGCAGGAAGGGGATCTAACTATGGCTACACCTTC. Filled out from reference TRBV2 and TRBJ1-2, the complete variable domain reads EPEVTQTPSHQVTQMGQEVILRCVPISNHLYFYWYRQILGQKVEFLVSFYNNEISEKSEIFDDQFSVERPDGSNFTLKIRSTKLEDSAMYFCASSAGRGSNYGYTFGSGTRLTVV.

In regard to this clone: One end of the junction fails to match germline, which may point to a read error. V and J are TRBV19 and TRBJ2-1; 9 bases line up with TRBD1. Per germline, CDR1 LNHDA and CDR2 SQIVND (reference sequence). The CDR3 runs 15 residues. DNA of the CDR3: TGTGCCAGTAGTATACCACAGGGGGCCCCCAATGAGCAATTCTTC. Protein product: CASSIPQGAPNEQFF.

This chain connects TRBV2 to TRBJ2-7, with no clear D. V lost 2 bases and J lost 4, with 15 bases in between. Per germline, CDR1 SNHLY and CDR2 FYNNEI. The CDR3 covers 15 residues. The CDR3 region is CASSENLRTWYEQYF. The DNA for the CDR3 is TGTGCCAGCAGTGAAAACCTCAGAACGTGGTACGAGCAGTACTTC.

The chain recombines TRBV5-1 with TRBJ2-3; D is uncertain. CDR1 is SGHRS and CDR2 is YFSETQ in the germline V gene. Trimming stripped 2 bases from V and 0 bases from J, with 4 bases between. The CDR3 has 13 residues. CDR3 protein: CASSFPSTDTQYF. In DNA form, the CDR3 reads TGCGCCAGCAGCTTCCCTAGCACAGATACGCAGTATTTT.